One and the same sample provided the 27 T cell receptor beta chains below, sequenced in a study of blood T cells in healthy people across ages. Using a J-beta primer mix together with a sample-barcoded 5' primer, a second PCR was run for about 6 to 12 cycles. TCRdb independently ran MiXCR on the 5' RACE reads; one entry per CDR3 protein. The data contain about 580,000 distinct CDR3 sequences, 47% of them singletons. Sequences were obtained from blood. These TCRs come from an elderly man in good health.

Concerning this clonotype itself: The junction shows a germline mismatch at one end, possibly a read error. The chain recombines TRBV6-2 or TRBV6-3 with TRBJ2-5; TRBD1 or TRBD2 may be the D gene (5 bases each). The germline V gene encodes CDR1 MNHEY and CDR2 SVGEGT. The CDR3 is 14 amino acids. This CDR3 reads CVSSPDGATETQYF. The CDR3 bases are TGTGTCAGCAGCCCCGACGGGGCGACGGAGACCCAGTACTTC.

This clonotype turned up a few times. This chain connects TRBV7-2 to TRBJ2-1, with TRBD2 identical over 7 bases. V lost 1 base and J lost 1; bases outside the gene matches: 4. This CDR3 has 16 residues. Germline values: CDR1 SGHTA, CDR2 FQGNSA. For the CDR3, the DNA is TGTGCCAGCAGCTTAGGAGGGAGGGGTTCCTACAATGAGCAGTTCTTC. It encodes CASSLGGRGSYNEQFF.

The gene calls are TRBV7-2 and TRBJ2-5; D unresolved. Trimming left V 2 bases short and J 1 base short, with 8 bases between. The V gene's germline CDR1 is SGHTA and CDR2 FQGNSA. The CDR3 is made up of 14 amino acids. Here the CDR3 DNA reads TGTGCCAGCAGCTTATTGGACGGCCAAGAGACCCAGTACTTC. It encodes CASSLLDGQETQYF.

This clonotype was detected a few times. V usage is TRBV7-2 and J usage is TRBJ2-7; TRBD2 might be the D (6 bases). Germline values: CDR1 SGHTA, CDR2 FQGNSA. Trimming removed 1 base at V and 0 bases at J, with 13 bases between. The CDR3 runs to 16 residues. The CDR3 DNA is TGTGCCAGCAGCTTAGTGCGGGACTCGTTCTCCTACGAGCAGTACTTC. This sequence encodes CASSLVRDSFSYEQYF. Variable domain in full (rest from reference TRBV7-2 and TRBJ2-7): GAGVSQSPSNKVTEKGKDVELRCDPISGHTALYWYRQSLGQGLEFLIYFQGNSAPDKSGLPSDRFSAERTGGSVSTLTIQRTQQEDSAVYLCASSLVRDSFSYEQYFGPGTRLTVT.

This clonotype was counted once. This rearrangement joins TRBV9 to TRBJ2-3, with D maybe TRBD2 (5 bases). Germline V lookup: CDR1 SGDLS, CDR2 YYNGEE. V was cut by 1 base and J by 0 bases, with 12 bases left in between. The CDR3 has 16 residues. CDR3 loop: CASSVTGGPSTDTQYF. CDR3 coding DNA: TGTGCCAGCAGCGTAACGGGCGGGCCGAGCACAGATACGCAGTATTTT.

The chain recombines TRBV7-2 with TRBJ2-7; D not certain. V was cut by 6 bases and J by 0 bases, with 6 bases left in between. Germline V gene data show CDR1 as SGHTA and CDR2 as FQGNSA. The CDR3 is 12 residues long. DNA for the CDR3: TGTGCCAGCAGTCACAACTCCTACGAGCAGTACTTC. Translation: CASSHNSYEQYF.

A word on this clonotype: A junction boundary mismatches the germline segment, possibly from a read error. V usage is TRBV9 and J usage is TRBJ2-1, with a possible D match to TRBD1 (6 bases). The CDR3 spans 16 residues. Germline-derived CDR1 and CDR2 are SGDLS and YYNGEE. The CDR3 protein is CASSVEGRGLVDEQFF. CDR3 DNA: TGTGCTAGCAGCGTAGAGGGCAGGGGATTAGTAGATGAGCAGTTCTTC.

The chain has TRBV20-1 and TRBJ2-7; 14 bases line up with TRBD2. The germline gives CDR1 DFQATT, CDR2 SNEGSKA (reference sequence). The V gene end was trimmed by 3 bases and the J gene end by 4 bases; junction bases not matched to a gene: 5. The CDR3 extends over 15 amino acids. The CDR3 region is CSARLGLAGGYEQYF. In DNA form, the CDR3 reads TGCAGTGCTAGGCTCGGACTAGCGGGAGGTTACGAGCAGTACTTC.

The chain carries TRBV6-1 and TRBJ2-3; D unresolved. The CDR3 sequence is 14 residues long. Trimming took off 5 bases at V and 0 bases at J, with 9 bases between the two ends. CDR1 MNHNS and CDR2 SASEGT come from the germline V gene. The CDR3, as DNA: TGTGCCAGCAGTCTCCAGGTCAGCACAGATACGCAGTATTTT. Its translation: CASSLQVSTDTQYF.

This clonotype was recorded once. The J gene is TRBJ2-5, the V gene TRBV6-2 or TRBV6-3; D is possibly TRBD1 (6 bases). The CDR3 spans 16 residues. CDR1 MNHEY and CDR2 SVGEGT come from the germline V gene. The V and J ends lost 2 bases and 4 bases respectively, with 17 bases between them. The CDR3 DNA reads as TGTGCCAGCAGTTACGGGGGACACAGGATTCCAGAGACCCAGTACTTC. Its protein is CASSYGGHRIPETQYF.

Note on this clonotype: Given a much more abundant clone one base away, this may be a read error. The chain couples TRBV7-9 to TRBJ2-7, with 7 bases that match TRBD1. This CDR3 comprises 15 residues. The V gene's germline CDR1 is SEHNR and CDR2 FQNEAQ (reference sequence). The CDR3 region is CTSSLGGQGVYEQYF. The CDR3 DNA reads TGTACCAGCAGCTTAGGGGGTCAGGGGGTCTACGAGCAGTACTTC.

V and J are TRBV7-2 and TRBJ2-7; a weak D match, TRBD1 (6 bases). The CDR3 totals 18 residues. Germline CDR1 and CDR2: SGHTA and FQGNSA. V was pared by 5 bases and J by 3 bases, with 26 bases between. The CDR3 region has the DNA TGTGCCAGCAGCCCGAATAGTAGATCCGACAGGCCTTTCTACGAGCAGTACTTC. Its protein product is CASSPNSRSDRPFYEQYF.

This clonotype occurred a few times. The V and J genes are TRBV29-1 and TRBJ2-5; possibly TRBD2 for D (6 bases). V shed 6 bases and J shed 3 bases, with 14 bases lying between them. The germline CDR1 and CDR2 sequences are SQVTM and ANQGSEA. The length of the CDR3 is 13 residues. CDR3 bases: TGCAGCGTCGAAAACTTAGCGGAAGAGACCCAGTACTTC. Encoded protein: CSVENLAEETQYF.

The sample holds a few counts of this clonotype. The chain links TRBV4-2 to TRBJ2-5; 7 positions agree with TRBD2. V dropped 0 bases and J dropped 7; count of bases not matched to a gene: 11. The CDR3 length is 16 residues. In germline, CDR1 is LGHNA, CDR2 YNFKEQ. The CDR3 region is CASSQEAGPVGGTQYF. The CDR3 DNA reads TGTGCCAGCAGCCAAGAAGCGGGGCCCGTAGGAGGGACCCAGTACTTC.

The chain employs TRBV20-1 and TRBJ2-7; 11 bases agree with TRBD1. The CDR3 covers 15 residues. V lost 1 base, J lost 4 bases, and 6 bases stayed unmatched. In germline, CDR1 is DFQATT, CDR2 SNEGSKA (reference sequence). The CDR3 DNA reads as TGCAGTGCTAGAGCCCGGGACAGGGGGGGGTACGAGCAGTACTTC. Translating it yields CSARARDRGGYEQYF.

The chain uses TRBV12-5 and TRBJ1-4; D is undetermined. This CDR3 comprises 16 residues. Germline CDR1 LGHNT, CDR2 FRNRAP. V was clipped by 7 bases and J by 2 bases, with 17 bases between them. In DNA form, the CDR3 reads TGTGCTAGTGAGAAGGGCACCTCTAGTACTAATGAAAAACTGTTTTTT. As protein: CASEKGTSSTNEKLFF.

This chain links TRBV20-1 with TRBJ1-1; TRBD1 might be the D (5 bases). With 6 bases removed from V and 2 bases from J, the gap between germline ends came to 10 bases. Germline V gene data show CDR1 as DFQATT and CDR2 as SNEGSKA (reference sequence). CDR3 length: 12 residues. In DNA, the CDR3 is TGCAGTGCCCAGACAGACAACACTGAAGCTTTCTTT. Translation: CSAQTDNTEAFF.

In this sample, this clonotype turned up a few times. This chain connects TRBV9 to TRBJ1-2; D not resolved. V lost 0 bases, J lost 1 base, and 7 bases lay in between. This CDR3 is 14 amino acids long. Per the germline V gene, CDR1 is SGDLS and CDR2 is YYNGEE. CDR3 loop: CASSVAADNYGYTF. In DNA, the CDR3 is TGTGCCAGCAGCGTAGCGGCTGATAACTATGGCTACACCTTC.

This clonotype was observed at least ten times. The chain employs TRBV6-5 and TRBJ2-1; D not resolved. Trimming pared 6 bases from V and 0 bases from J, leaving 18 bases between. Germline values: CDR1 MNHEY, CDR2 SVGAGI. The CDR3 is 17 residues long. In nucleotides, the CDR3 is TGTGCCAGCAGACCCACTCTAGGTCGAAGCTCCTACAATGAGCAGTTCTTC. Residues: CASRPTLGRSSYNEQFF.

The genes are TRBV20-1 and TRBJ1-1; TRBD1 matches 7 bases. This CDR3 spans 12 amino acids. V dropped 2 bases and J dropped 5; count of bases not matched to a gene: 2. From germline, CDR1 is DFQATT and CDR2 SNEGSKA (reference sequence). The CDR3 protein is CSARQGVTEAFF. The CDR3, as DNA: TGCAGTGCTAGACAGGGGGTTACTGAAGCTTTCTTT.

The rearrangement joins TRBV28 to TRBJ2-7; 7 positions match TRBD1. TRBJ2-5 matches the DNA end more closely, so the J call is doubtful. This CDR3 is 14 amino acids long. Per germline, CDR1 MDHEN and CDR2 SYDVKM. The CDR3 nucleotides are TGTGCCAGCAGTAGTAACAGGGGATCCGAGACCCAGTACTTC. It encodes CASSSNRGSETQYF.

To note about this clonotype: One junction end does not reproduce the germline sequence, and a read error may be involved. This chain links TRBV24-1 with TRBJ2-1; TRBD2 aligns across 8 bases. Germline values: CDR1 KGHDR, CDR2 SFDVKD. The CDR3 sequence is 15 residues long. The DNA for the CDR3 is TGTGCCGCCAGTGATACCGGGACTAGTTACAATGAGCAGTTCTTC. As protein: CAASDTGTSYNEQFF.

CDR3 amino acids: CAKQGLAGNNEQFF. The DNA of the CDR3 is TGTGCCAAGCAGGGACTAGCGGGGAATAATGAGCAGTTCTTC. The chain uses TRBV2 and TRBJ2-1; 13 bases fit TRBD2. This CDR3 comprises 14 residues. Germline V lookup: CDR1 SNHLY, CDR2 FYNNEI. Trimming cost V 10 bases and J 7 bases; bases outside gene matches: 7.

The J gene is TRBJ1-5, the V gene TRBV7-9, with D possibly TRBD1 on 5 matching bases. V was cut by 4 bases and J by 0 bases, with 16 bases left in between. CDR3 length: 17 amino acids. Germline assignment: CDR1 SEHNR and CDR2 FQNEAQ (reference sequence). CDR3 protein: CASSSGLGGYSNQPQHF. Here the CDR3 DNA reads TGTGCCAGCAGCTCGGGACTTGGCGGCTATAGCAATCAGCCCCAGCATTTT.

The chain carries TRBV3-1 and TRBJ2-3; 8 nucleotides line up with TRBD2. The germline CDR1 and CDR2 sequences are LGHDT and YNNKEL (reference sequence). With V trimmed by 1 base and J by 3 bases, 9 bases remained unmatched. The CDR3 loop spans 17 amino acids. CDR3 in DNA: TGTGCCAGCAGCCAAGCATTGAGCGGGAGTGGGACAGATACGCAGTATTTT. This encodes CASSQALSGSGTDTQYF.

The chain employs TRBV7-8 and TRBJ1-3; D is unclear. The germline gives CDR1 SGHVS, CDR2 FQNEAQ. The CDR3 spans 18 residues. V was clipped by 1 base and J by 0 bases, with 16 bases between them. This chain's CDR3 is CASSLERGIYISGNTIYF. CDR3 sequence (DNA): TGTGCCAGCAGCTTAGAACGGGGAATCTACATCTCTGGAAACACCATATATTTT.

This clonotype has a handful of counts. A much larger clone differs from this one at a single base, so this may be a read error. The chain links TRBV6-6 to TRBJ2-7; the match to TRBD1 covers 9 bases. CDR3 length equals 15 residues. Trimming removed 4 bases from V and 7 bases from J; junction bases left unmatched: 11. From germline, CDR1 is MNHNY and CDR2 SVGAGI (reference sequence). CDR3 coding DNA: TGTGCCAGCAGTTCCGGGACAGGGAATGGGCATGAGCAGTACTTC. It is translated as CASSSGTGNGHEQYF.